The 26 T cell receptor beta chains in this list originate from one sample, sequenced in a study of human T cells and chemical hapten exposure. In TCRdb, the RACE reads were re-called with MiXCR into one record per CDR3 protein. The sample carries around 85,000 distinct CDR3 sequences, approximately 12% recorded once. Documented time point: patch test 3, about 24 weeks after DPC sensitization. Treatment indicated: therapeutic diphenylcyclopropenone sensitization with weekly scalp DPC. This specimen consisted of whole blood, obtained in connection with sensitization to the hapten diphenylcyclopropenone (DPC). All receptors come from a woman aged 45-65 years with alopecia areata. Some clones in this sample may be carry-over from other donors' samples.

The table lists this clonotype with a few counts. The rearrangement joins TRBV2 to TRBJ1-4; D is undetermined. V lost 10 bases to trimming and J lost 2 bases, with 23 bases between them. The CDR3 consists of 17 residues. In germline, CDR1 is SNHLY, CDR2 FYNNEI. The chain's CDR3 is CATGGKPGFGTNEKLFF. The CDR3 DNA reads as TGTGCCACAGGCGGGAAACCGGGCTTCGGTACTAATGAAAAACTGTTTTTT.

This clonotype was observed many times. The rearrangement links TRBV2 to TRBJ2-7; 7 bases match TRBD1. The V segment lost 7 bases and the J segment 5 bases; nucleotides outside the gene matches: 11. CDR1 SNHLY and CDR2 FYNNEI come from the germline V gene. The CDR3 sequence is 14 residues long. The CDR3 is CASIIGQVVNEQYF. In DNA, the CDR3 is TGTGCCAGCATTATCGGACAGGTGGTGAACGAGCAGTACTTC.

The chain couples TRBV20-1 to TRBJ1-4; D is possibly TRBD1 (5 bases). Germline assignment: CDR1 DFQATT and CDR2 SNEGSKA (reference sequence). The CDR3 runs 13 residues. V was pared by 5 bases and J by 8 bases, with 15 bases between. The CDR3 region is CSARVAGREKLFF. The DNA for the CDR3 is TGCAGTGCTCGGGTTGCAGGGAGGGAAAAACTGTTTTTT.

About this clonotype itself: Germline and junction disagree at one end, which may indicate a read error. V gene TRBV7-2 combines with J gene TRBJ2-3; D ambiguous. The CDR3 has 8 amino acids. Germline V CDR1 and CDR2: SGHTA, FQGNSA. CDR3 DNA: TGTGCCAGCAGCTTTCGGAATTTT. It specifies CASSFRNF.

This clonotype was recorded at least ten times. The V gene is TRBV11-2, the J gene TRBJ1-1; 7 nucleotides agree with TRBD1. The CDR3 has 14 residues. Germline CDR1 SGHAT, CDR2 FQNNGV. V gave up 4 bases and J gave up 4 bases; unmatched junction bases: 6. The CDR3 coding sequence is TGTGCCAGCAGCTCTTACAGGGGACCCACTGAAGCTTTCTTT. It encodes CASSSYRGPTEAFF.

This clonotype was picked up a small number of times. The chain links TRBV7-6 to TRBJ1-5; 9 nucleotides agree with TRBD1. Germline V gene sequence: CDR1 SGHVS, CDR2 FNYEAQ. The CDR3 sequence is 18 residues long. V was clipped by 5 bases and J by 3 bases; unmatched bases: 14. For the CDR3, the DNA is TGTGCCAGCAGCCTTTTACCTCCGGGACAGGGTCTCAATCAGCCCCAGCATTTT. Its protein is CASSLLPPGQGLNQPQHF.

V gene TRBV5-1 combines with J gene TRBJ2-4; D call uncertain. Germline-derived CDR1 and CDR2 are SGHRS and YFSETQ. The CDR3 sequence is 11 residues long. Trimming took 8 bases from V and 5 from J, leaving 8 bases between them. The DNA for the CDR3 is TGCGCCAGAAGTTACGAAAACATTCAGTACTTC. Residues: CARSYENIQYF.

This chain joins TRBV11-2 and TRBJ2-2; TRBD2 aligns across 12 bases. V was clipped by 2 bases and J by 7 bases; unmatched bases: 8. Germline V CDR1 and CDR2: SGHAT, FQNNGV. This CDR3 comprises 17 residues. The CDR3 reads CASSLRLAGAGGGELFF. The CDR3 DNA reads TGTGCCAGCAGCTTAAGACTAGCGGGAGCCGGTGGCGGGGAGCTGTTTTTT. Looking up the rest from reference TRBV11-2 and TRBJ2-2 gives the full variable domain: EAGVAQSPRYKIIEKRQSVAFWCNPISGHATLYWYQQILGQGPKLLIQFQNNGVVDDSQLPKDRFSAERLKGVDSTLKIQPAKLEDSAVYLCASSLRLAGAGGGELFFGEGSRLTVL.

A few counts support this clonotype. This rearrangement joins TRBV11-2 to TRBJ2-2; 10 bases are shared with TRBD1. Looked up from germline, CDR1 is SGHAT and CDR2 is FQNNGV. The CDR3 spans 15 residues. V lost 5 bases and J lost 4; bases outside the gene matches: 4. The DNA for the CDR3 is TGTGCCAGCAGCCCGTGGACAGGGGGCACCGGGGAGCTGTTTTTT. Translated: CASSPWTGGTGELFF.

The V and J genes are TRBV2 and TRBJ1-1, with unresolved D. This CDR3 is 13 amino acids long. CDR1 and CDR2 from the germline V gene are SNHLY and FYNNEI. The V end lost 6 bases, the J end lost 3 bases, and 11 bases lay between the germline ends. CDR3: CASSIRLDTEAFF. For the CDR3, the DNA is TGTGCCAGCAGCATTAGGTTAGACACTGAAGCTTTCTTT.

This clonotype appeared a few times. V gene TRBV29-1 combines with J gene TRBJ2-1; D perhaps matches TRBD1 (5 bases). The CDR3 has 11 residues. CDR1 is SQVTM, CDR2 ANQGSEA, per germline. For the CDR3, the DNA is TGCGGCTTACAGGTGTACAATGAGCAGTTCTTC. The encoded protein is CGLQVYNEQFF.

Ten or more counts support this clonotype. V usage is TRBV7-7 and J usage is TRBJ2-1; D call uncertain. Germline V CDR1 and CDR2: SSHAT, FNYEAQ (reference sequence). The CDR3 spans 12 residues. With 2 bases removed from V and 6 bases from J, the gap between germline ends came to 5 bases. The CDR3 region has the DNA TGTGCCAGCAGCTTATCTTCCAATGAGCAGTTCTTC. Protein product: CASSLSSNEQFF.

There are many counts of this clonotype. V usage is TRBV10-3 and J usage is TRBJ1-1; D gene ambiguous. The CDR3 sequence is 13 residues long. Germline V lookup: CDR1 ENHRY, CDR2 SYGVKD. Between the trimmed V and J ends, which lost 8 bases and 2 bases, there was a span of 12 bases. The CDR3 here is CAICQARNTEAFF. For the CDR3, the DNA is TGTGCCATCTGTCAGGCGAGAAACACTGAAGCTTTCTTT.

Ten or more counts support this clonotype. V gene TRBV7-2 combines with J gene TRBJ2-1; D unclear. V was cut by 4 bases and J by 10 bases, with 14 bases left in between. Germline CDR1 and CDR2: SGHTA and FQGNSA. This CDR3 has 13 residues. As DNA, the CDR3 is TGTGCCAGCAGCTCCCGGACCTCTGGGGAGCAGTTCTTC. It specifies CASSSRTSGEQFF.

This clonotype was observed once. One base away lies a much larger clone, so this may be a sequencing read error. V gene TRBV12-3 or TRBV12-4 combines with J gene TRBJ1-6, with a possible D match to TRBD1 (5 bases). The CDR3 loop spans 15 amino acids. V lost 5 bases to trimming and J lost 4 bases, with 12 bases between them. The DNA for the CDR3 is TGTGCCAGCAGTCTCGGGACTGCTTATAATTCACCCCTCCACTTT. Protein: CASSLGTAYNSPLHF.

The sample holds many counts of this clonotype. V gene TRBV13 combines with J gene TRBJ2-1; D is perhaps TRBD2 (6 bases). Trimming took off 0 bases at V and 1 base at J, with 10 bases between the two ends. Germline values: CDR1 PRHDT, CDR2 FYEKMQ (reference sequence). The CDR3 totals 16 residues. The CDR3 sequence is CASSLGWGDSYNEQFF. As DNA, the CDR3 is TGTGCCAGCAGCTTAGGGTGGGGGGATTCCTACAATGAGCAGTTCTTC.

This clonotype was recorded a few times. This chain joins TRBV12-3 or TRBV12-4 and TRBJ2-5, with unresolved D. V gave up 5 bases and J gave up 7 bases, with 11 bases separating them. The CDR3 runs to 12 residues. CDR3 sequence (DNA): TGTGCCAGCAGTCAAGTACTCCCGACCCAGTACTTC. This codes for CASSQVLPTQYF.

V is TRBV2 and J is TRBJ1-1, with 12 bases identical to TRBD1. CDR1 is SNHLY, CDR2 FYNNEI, per germline. With V trimmed by 7 bases and J by 8 bases, 8 bases remained unmatched. This CDR3 contains 14 residues. CDR3 loop: CASKQRDRGPEAFF. CDR3 nucleotide sequence: TGTGCCAGCAAACAAAGGGACAGGGGGCCAGAAGCTTTCTTT.

This clonotype was counted a few times. This rearrangement joins TRBV24-1 to TRBJ2-3; D unclear. The germline V gene encodes CDR1 KGHDR and CDR2 SFDVKD. V lost 8 bases, J lost 1 base, and 6 bases lay in between. The CDR3 is made up of 12 amino acids. CDR3 bases: TGTGCCACCAAGGATGGCACAGATACGCAGTATTTT. Translating gives CATKDGTDTQYF.

This clonotype was seen just once. The chain has TRBV20-1 and TRBJ2-3, with D unresolved. The CDR3 covers 17 residues. Trimming took 5 bases from V and 5 from J, leaving 26 bases between them. The germline V gene encodes CDR1 DFQATT and CDR2 SNEGSKA (reference sequence). The CDR3 DNA sequence: TGCAGTGCTCGGACCCCTAACCGCGATGGGTGGGGAGATACGCAGTATTTT. Its protein product is CSARTPNRDGWGDTQYF.

Many counts were recorded for this clonotype. The genes are TRBV20-1 and TRBJ2-1, with 8 bases fitting TRBD2. CDR3 length equals 15 residues. V shed 3 bases, J shed 6 bases, and the junction held 10 bases outside the gene matches. Germline CDR1 reads DFQATT; CDR2 reads SNEGSKA (reference sequence). The CDR3 sequence is CSASGGGSGTNEQFF. For the CDR3, the DNA is TGCAGTGCTAGTGGCGGAGGTAGCGGGACCAATGAGCAGTTCTTC.

There are many counts of this clonotype. The chain joins TRBV7-3 to TRBJ2-1; 8 bases match TRBD2. Unmatched junction bases numbered 8, after V lost 4 bases and J lost 3 bases. The germline V gene encodes CDR1 SGHTA and CDR2 FQGTGA. CDR3 length: 16 amino acids. The CDR3 nucleotides are TGTGCCAGCAGCTCACGCTATAGCGGGATCTACAATGAGCAGTTCTTC. Encoded protein: CASSSRYSGIYNEQFF. The full variable domain, its missing parts supplied by reference TRBV7-3 and TRBJ2-1, is GAGVSQTPSNKVTEKGKYVELRCDPISGHTALYWYRQSLGQGPEFLIYFQGTGAADDSGLPNDRFFAVRPEGSVSTLKIQRTERGDSAVYLCASSSRYSGIYNEQFFGPGTRLTVL.

DNA for the CDR3: TGCGCCAGCAGGCTAGCGGGAGAGGAGAATGAGCAGTTCTTC. Amino acid sequence: CASRLAGEENEQFF. The J gene is TRBJ2-1, the V gene TRBV5-1; 10 bases are a match to TRBD2. The length of the CDR3 is 14 residues. V was clipped by 5 bases and J by 7 bases; unmatched bases: 6. The germline CDR1 and CDR2 sequences are SGHRS and YFSETQ.

The chain combines TRBV7-9 with TRBJ2-1, with TRBD2 identical over 9 bases. The V gene's germline CDR1 is SEHNR and CDR2 FQNEAQ (reference sequence). With V trimmed by 5 bases and J by 3 bases, 8 bases remained unmatched. This CDR3 contains 16 residues. The CDR3 DNA sequence: TGTGCCAGCAGCCGTGACCTAGCGGGAATCTACAATGAGCAGTTCTTC. Residues: CASSRDLAGIYNEQFF.

About this clonotype itself: A clone one base away is much larger, so this may be a read error. The rearrangement joins TRBV7-8 to TRBJ1-5; no definite D call. The CDR3 length is 16 residues. CDR1 is SGHVS, CDR2 FQNEAQ, per germline. The CDR3 bases are TGTGCCTGCAGCTTAGTCTCGGCCCTTCCGGGACAGCCCCAGCATTTT. Translating gives CACSLVSALPGQPQHF. The entire variable domain, with the rest obtained from reference TRBV7-8 and TRBJ1-5, is as follows: GAGVSQSPRYKVAKRGQDVALRCDPISGHVSLFWYQQALGQGPEFLTYFQNEAQLDKSGLPSDRFFAERPEGSVSTLKIQRTQQEDSAVYLCACSLVSALPGQPQHFGDGTRLSIL.

The V call is TRBV5-4, the J call TRBJ2-7; D remains unclear. V lost 0 bases and J 4 bases, leaving 14 bases between the germline ends. Germline CDR1 is SGHNT and CDR2 is YYREEE (reference sequence). The CDR3 covers 15 residues. CDR3 sequence (DNA): TGTGCCAGCAGCTTGGAGGCTGGAGTCGAGTACGAGCAGTACTTC. Its protein product is CASSLEAGVEYEQYF.